The clone carrying this T cell receptor (beta chain) was seen at least ten times. The sample is drawn from a study of patients and donors after allogeneic stem cell transplantation. TCRdb called the RT-PCR reads again in MiXCR, with one record for every CDR3 protein. The sample consists of approximately 410,000 distinct CDR3 sequences, 16% of them appearing once. This clonotype was obtained from a human donor who was either an allogeneic HSCT recipient or a stem cell or donor lymphocyte infusion donor (not recorded which). It is not recorded whose cells these are; they may come from a transplant donor. Sequencing was done on a sample of blood, either unsorted or a sorted T cell fraction (not recorded which).

The CDR3 loop is CASSPQGDPGLPAGELFF. CDR3 in DNA: TGTGCCAGCAGCCCCCAAGGGGACCCGGGACTTCCGGCCGGGGAGCTGTTTTTT. The rearrangement links TRBV9 to TRBJ2-2; D might be TRBD2 (6 bases). Germline assignment: CDR1 SGDLS and CDR2 YYNGEE. The CDR3 runs to 18 residues. V dropped 4 bases and J dropped 6 bases, with 25 bases sitting between them.